A single T cell receptor (beta chain) is shown here with its context. What it binds is not known. The CDR3 is made up of 15 amino acids. CDR1 is LNHDA, CDR2 SQIVND, per germline (reference sequence). Trimming cost V 4 bases and J 3 bases; bases outside gene matches: 6. Template material for amplifying TCR beta CDR3 regions consisted of RNA transcripts. HTBI primers were the set used in a first-round RT-PCR of the TCR CDR3. TCRdb re-derived calls from the multiplex PCR reads in MiXCR, one entry per CDR3 protein. The sample yields about 680,000 distinct CDR3 sequences, around 40% seen once. Those with hyperthyroidism were 18 to 65 years old, newly diagnosed, and ill for under 2 months. This specimen belongs to a study of T cells in Graves' hyperthyroidism and ophthalmopathy. On the study more broadly: Peripheral blood draws took place at initial diagnosis, ahead of any treatment. Study-level points and caveats: Before onset, ophthalmopathy was predicted by the model a median roughly 6.4 months earlier.

The source is a woman between 35 and 50 years old with Graves' hyperthyroidism. The sequenced material came from blood. The gene calls are TRBV19 and TRBJ2-5, with TRBD2 identical over 9 bases. The CDR3 DNA reads TGTGCCAGTAGTACTTGGCTAGCGGGGAAAGAGACCCAGTACTTC. This encodes CASSTWLAGKETQYF.